This TCR beta chain was documented in a study of T cell repertoires in cytomegalovirus infection. Study as a whole: Recently identified HLA-C-restricted CMV epitopes were used, and well-studied HLA-B-restricted CMV epitopes were used as well. Findings and limits, study-wide: CMV-specific HLA-C-restricted TCR beta clonotypes dominated the ex vivo response. Cumulative frequency of public TCR beta families picked out carriers of CMV plus the relevant HLA.

The ends were cut back, 5 bases at V and 0 bases at J, with 13 bases in the middle. Germline lookup yields CDR1 MNHEY and CDR2 SMNVEV (reference sequence). This CDR3 is 15 amino acids long. MiXCR was run by TCRdb on the reads, yielding one entry per CDR3 protein. Of about 920,000 distinct CDR3 sequences listed, around 30% are singletons. About this clonotype itself: The antigen remains undetermined.

The sequence was collected from a human donor in good health (CMV status not recorded). Some clones in this sample may be carry-over from other donors' samples. This chain joins TRBV27 and TRBJ2-5; unclear D gene. The material was cultured CD8+ T cells from PBMCs, obtained from culture after CMV antigen stimulation. CDR3 amino acids: CASSPPTLYQETQYF. CDR3 DNA: TGTGCCAGCAGTCCCCCGACACTTTACCAAGAGACCCAGTACTTC.